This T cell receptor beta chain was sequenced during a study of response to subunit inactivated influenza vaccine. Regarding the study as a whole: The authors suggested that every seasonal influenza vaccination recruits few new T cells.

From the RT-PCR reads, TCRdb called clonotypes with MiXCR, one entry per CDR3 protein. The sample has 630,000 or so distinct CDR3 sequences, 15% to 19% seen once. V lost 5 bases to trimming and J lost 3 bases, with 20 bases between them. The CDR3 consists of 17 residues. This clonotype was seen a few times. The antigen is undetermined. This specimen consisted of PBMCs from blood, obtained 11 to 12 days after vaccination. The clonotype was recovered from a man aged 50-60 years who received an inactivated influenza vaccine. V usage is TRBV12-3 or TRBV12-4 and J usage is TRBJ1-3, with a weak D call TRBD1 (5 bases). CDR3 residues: CASSPSWSGLRGNTIYF. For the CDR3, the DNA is TGTGCCAGCAGTCCAAGTTGGTCAGGGTTACGTGGAAACACCATATATTTT.